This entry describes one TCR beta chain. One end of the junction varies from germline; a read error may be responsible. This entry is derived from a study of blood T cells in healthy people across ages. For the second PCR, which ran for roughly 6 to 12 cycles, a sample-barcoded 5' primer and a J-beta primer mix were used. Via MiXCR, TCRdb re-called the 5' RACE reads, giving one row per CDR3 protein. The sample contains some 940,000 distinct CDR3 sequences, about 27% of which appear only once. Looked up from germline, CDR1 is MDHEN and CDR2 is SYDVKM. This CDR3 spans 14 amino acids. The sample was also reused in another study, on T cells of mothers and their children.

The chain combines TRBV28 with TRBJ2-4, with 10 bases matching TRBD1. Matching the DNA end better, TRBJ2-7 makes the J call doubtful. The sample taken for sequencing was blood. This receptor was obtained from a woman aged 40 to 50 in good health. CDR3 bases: TGTGCCGGCAGTGACAGGGGGCCCACCTACGAGCAGTACTTC. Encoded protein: CAGSDRGPTYEQYF.